The T cell receptor (beta chain) described here comes from a study of T cell changes during pregnancy in multiple sclerosis. Germline values: CDR1 SNHLY, CDR2 FYNNEI. J gave up 6 bases and V 5 bases, and 9 bases lay outside the gene matches. This CDR3 region has 14 residues. The method was immunoSEQ multiplex PCR; TCRdb's version includes in-frame clones alone and lacks a portion of them. The table lists 35,000 to 55,000 clones, about 94% of them singletons. This TCR came from a female donor with multiple sclerosis, enrolled in a pregnancy study. The sample here was CD8+ T cells from peripheral blood mononuclear cells, taken after pregnancy. The chain couples TRBV2 to TRBJ1-1; 7 bases align to TRBD1. In DNA, the CDR3 is TGTGCCAGCAGTTGGACAGGTCCGGGATCTGAAGCTTTCTTT. This translates into CASSWTGPGSEAFF.